This T cell receptor (beta chain) is drawn from a study of STAT5B mutations in CD4+ large granular lymphocyte leukemia. V lost 3 bases to trimming and J lost 4 bases; unmatched junction nucleotides: 0. The germline gives CDR1 LGHNA, CDR2 YNFKEQ. There are 13 residues in the CDR3. Methods used by the authors: The detection floor for productive clonotype frequency was 2.59 x 10-5. Clones were read by immunoSEQ multiplex PCR, and TCRdb kept only the in-frame ones, dropping some. The V and J calls and clone size were taken over from that table, and D and trimming were inferred from the DNA. Of some 30,000 clones listed, approximately 71% are singletons.

The sample was CD4+ T cells from blood buffy coats. V gene TRBV4-2 combines with J gene TRBJ2-3; 8 positions agree with TRBD2. This clonotype was sampled from a human donor in good health. The CDR3 coding sequence is TGTGCCAGCAGCCAGGGACTAGCAGATACGCAGTATTTT. Amino acids: CASSQGLADTQYF.